This T cell receptor beta chain was profiled in a study of blood T cell repertoires in COVID-19. Study in general: COVID-19 samples collected from the United States, Italy and Spain covered acute and convalescent phases. From T cells, B-cell-depleted T cells, or PBMCs came the material, which was cDNA or gDNA.

Per the original methods: Amplification of reference gene primers provided the estimated nucleated cell counts. Measured with immunoSEQ multiplex PCR; TCRdb has only the in-frame clones, and not every one. V and J calls and clone size are as listed in that table; D and trimming were resolved from the DNA. The sample has 130,000 or so clones, roughly 81% seen once. CDR1 SEHNR and CDR2 FQNEAQ come from the germline V gene (reference sequence). This CDR3 has 14 amino acids. The V segment lost 5 bases and the J segment 0 bases; nucleotides outside the gene matches: 3. Sequenced sample: peripheral blood. This clonotype was sampled from a human donor in a cohort sampled during active COVID-19. The genes are TRBV7-9 and TRBJ1-1; 7 bases match TRBD1. The CDR3 loop is CASSPGQLNTEAFF. The CDR3 nucleotides read TGTGCCAGCAGCCCGGGACAGCTGAACACTGAAGCTTTCTTT.